These 26 T cell receptor beta chains were all obtained from the same sample, sequenced in a study of T-cell reconstitution after alpha-beta-depleted transplantation in children. Unique molecular identifiers were used to barcode this TCRbeta library. TCRdb used MiXCR to reprocess the PCR reads, holding one entry per CDR3 protein. The sample yields more than 200,000 distinct CDR3 sequences, roughly 15% seen once. The specimen comprised PBMCs, mostly from graft donor cells, sampled 360 days after TCRalphabeta/CD19-depleted stem cell transplant. The receptors stem from a male patient aged 2 to 9 who had a stem cell transplant for acute lymphoblastic leukemia, so the T cells may come from the graft donor.

This clonotype turned up a few times. The V and J genes are TRBV6-1 and TRBJ2-5; tentatively, D is TRBD1 (6 bases). Germline CDR1 is MNHNS and CDR2 is SASEGT. This CDR3 contains 16 residues. The ends were cut back, 6 bases at V and 1 base at J, with 18 bases in the middle. CDR3 DNA: TGTGCCAGCAGAAGAGACACACAGGGATTCCAAGAGACCCAGTACTTC. Amino acid sequence: CASRRDTQGFQETQYF.

A few counts support this clonotype. The V and J genes are TRBV18 and TRBJ2-1, with a weak D call TRBD1 (6 bases). V was trimmed by 3 bases and J by 0 bases, leaving 12 bases between them. The V gene's germline CDR1 is KGHSH and CDR2 LQKENI. The CDR3 sequence is 16 residues long. In DNA, the CDR3 is TGTGCCAGCTCACCTCCGGACAGTTCCTCCTACAATGAGCAGTTCTTC. Its protein product is CASSPPDSSSYNEQFF.

This clonotype has only a few counts. In DNA, the CDR3 is TGCGCCAGCAGCTTGAACGGGGAATCCTACAATGAGCAGTTCTTC. It specifies CASSLNGESYNEQFF. The gene calls are TRBV5-1 and TRBJ2-1, with a tentative D call TRBD2 (5 bases). The V and J ends lost 1 base and 1 base respectively, with 9 bases between them. The CDR3 has 15 amino acids. Per the germline V gene, CDR1 is SGHRS and CDR2 is YFSETQ.

The CDR3 DNA reads TGTGCCAGCAGCTCAGAAGGAGGGGGCCCGTTCTTC. Translation gives CASSSEGGGPFF. This chain joins TRBV3-1 and TRBJ2-1; a possible D gene is TRBD1 (7 bases). This CDR3 has 12 residues. V lost 5 bases, J lost 15 bases, and 17 bases lay in between. Germline V gives CDR1 LGHDT, CDR2 YNNKEL (reference sequence).

The sample holds many counts of this clonotype. The genes are TRBV6-1 and TRBJ2-2, with TRBD1 matching over 10 bases. CDR1 is MNHNS, CDR2 SASEGT, per germline. The V and J ends lost 6 bases and 2 bases, in that order; junction bases with no gene match: 12. The CDR3 runs 18 residues. The CDR3 sequence: CASRKPWDRGDNTGELFF. The CDR3 region has the DNA TGTGCCAGCAGAAAACCATGGGACAGGGGCGATAACACCGGGGAGCTGTTTTTT.

This clonotype was seen a few times. This rearrangement joins TRBV5-5 to TRBJ2-3; D is unresolved. The CDR3 loop spans 14 amino acids. V shed 6 bases and J shed 1 base, with 12 bases lying between them. Germline values: CDR1 SGHKS, CDR2 YYEKEE (reference sequence). CDR3 nucleotide sequence: TGTGCCAGCACCCTGGGCGGCGGCACAGATACGCAGTATTTT. Translation: CASTLGGGTDTQYF. The full variable domain, with the rest looked up from reference TRBV5-5 and TRBJ2-3, is DAGVTQSPTHLIKTRGQQVTLRCSPISGHKSVSWYQQVLGQGPQFIFQYYEKEERGRGNFPDRFSARQFPNYSSELNVNALLLGDSALYLCASTLGGGTDTQYFGPGTRLTVL.

Many counts were recorded for this clonotype. The CDR3 region is CASRRAGNTGELFF. In nucleotides, the CDR3 is TGTGCCTCCCGCAGGGCAGGGAACACCGGGGAGCTGTTTTTT. V gene TRBV15 combines with J gene TRBJ2-2; perhaps TRBD1 as D (5 bases). Germline values: CDR1 LNHNV, CDR2 YYDKDF (reference sequence). Trimming pared 11 bases from V and 1 base from J, leaving 14 bases between. CDR3 length equals 14 residues.

The rearrangement uses TRBV12-3 or TRBV12-4 and TRBJ1-4; TRBD1 aligns across 8 bases. The CDR3 has 14 amino acids. The V gene end was trimmed by 6 bases and the J gene end by 8 bases; junction bases not matched to a gene: 8. The CDR3 loop reads CASRPGGQGEKLFF. The CDR3 DNA sequence: TGTGCCAGCAGGCCCGGAGGACAGGGCGAAAAACTGTTTTTT.

Only a few counts were recorded for this clonotype. This rearrangement joins TRBV7-2 to TRBJ2-1; tentatively, D is TRBD1 (6 bases). Trimming cost V 2 bases and J 3 bases, with 32 bases left between them. This CDR3 region has 22 residues. Germline CDR1 and CDR2: SGHTA and FQGNSA. In DNA, the CDR3 is TGTGCCAGCAGCTTACGGACCAACACAGGGCCACATAGCGAGGGAATCTACAATGAGCAGTTCTTC. Amino acid sequence: CASSLRTNTGPHSEGIYNEQFF.

The chain uses TRBV12-3 or TRBV12-4 and TRBJ2-3, with 8 bases that match TRBD2. This CDR3 has 15 amino acids. Trimming removed 5 bases from V and 0 bases from J; junction bases left unmatched: 4. The CDR3 nucleotides read TGTGCCAGCAGTCACCTAGCGGGTAGCACAGATACGCAGTATTTT. It specifies CASSHLAGSTDTQYF.

This clonotype has more than one count but fewer than ten. V is TRBV15 and J is TRBJ2-1, with 10 nucleotides matching TRBD2. The J segment lost 4 bases and the V segment lost 0 bases, leaving 9 bases of the junction unmatched. Germline CDR1 is LNHNV and CDR2 is YYDKDF (reference sequence). CDR3 length: 18 amino acids. The CDR3: CATSREWASGGKYNEQFF. The DNA of the CDR3 is TGTGCCACCAGCAGAGAGTGGGCTAGCGGGGGAAAATACAATGAGCAGTTCTTC.

The V call is TRBV12-3 or TRBV12-4, the J call TRBJ1-1; D perhaps matches TRBD1 (6 bases). V lost 1 base and J lost 6, with 15 bases in between. There are 15 residues in the CDR3. The CDR3 DNA is TGTGCCAGCAGTTTAGGCGGGGGGCGCAGCGCTGAAGCTTTCTTT. It codes for CASSLGGGRSAEAFF.

This clonotype was counted between two and nine times. The rearrangement links TRBV12-3 or TRBV12-4 to TRBJ2-7; D might be TRBD2 (6 bases). The CDR3 covers 13 residues. V dropped 2 bases and J dropped 6 bases, with 11 bases sitting between them. DNA of the CDR3: TGTGCCAGCAGTTTAAGGGTGGGAGGCGAGCAGTACTTC. Translation: CASSLRVGGEQYF.

The CDR3 spells CASSRGGRPVTQYF. CDR3 in DNA: TGTGCCAGCAGTAGGGGGGGACGCCCAGTTACGCAGTATTTT. The gene calls are TRBV12-3 or TRBV12-4 and TRBJ2-3; D is perhaps TRBD2 (7 bases). The CDR3 runs 14 residues. Trimming shortened V by 5 bases and J by 8 bases, and 17 bases separated the two germline ends.

The V and J genes are TRBV15 and TRBJ2-1, with 8 bases that match TRBD2. The V gene end was trimmed by 2 bases and the J gene end by 8 bases; junction bases not matched to a gene: 5. Looked up from germline, CDR1 is LNHNV and CDR2 is YYDKDF (reference sequence). The length of the CDR3 is 14 residues. The CDR3 loop is CATSRYRGGYEQFF. For the CDR3, the DNA is TGTGCCACCAGCAGATACCGGGGGGGTTATGAGCAGTTCTTC.

This clonotype was counted a few times. V gene TRBV4-3 combines with J gene TRBJ1-3; D gene uncertain. The germline V gene has CDR1 LGHNA and CDR2 YSLEER. This CDR3 region has 13 residues. The V end was cut by 0 bases, the J end by 8 bases, with 8 bases between. Here the CDR3 reads CASSQDRGYTIYF. CDR3 nucleotide sequence: TGCGCCAGCAGCCAAGATCGCGGTTACACCATATATTTT.

This clonotype turned up a few times. The V and J genes are TRBV7-2 and TRBJ2-5; TRBD1 matches 7 bases. The CDR3 has 15 residues. Germline lookup yields CDR1 SGHTA and CDR2 FQGNSA. The trim removed 5 bases at V and 3 bases at J, leaving 9 bases unmatched. The CDR3: CASSDRGRNEETQYF. Here the CDR3 DNA reads TGTGCCAGCAGCGATAGGGGGCGGAACGAAGAGACCCAGTACTTC.

The rearrangement joins TRBV27 to TRBJ1-6; D ambiguous. V was pared by 6 bases and J by 9 bases, with 15 bases between. The germline CDR1 and CDR2 sequences are MNHEY and SMNVEV (reference sequence). This CDR3 has 14 amino acids. CDR3 coding DNA: TGTGCCAGCAGCCCGCCCGGGAGGGCTTCACCCCTCCACTTT. It encodes CASSPPGRASPLHF.

The chain is built from TRBV30 and TRBJ1-2, with D unclear. CDR3 size: 16 residues. Germline V gene sequence: CDR1 GTSNPN, CDR2 SVGIG (reference sequence). Deletions cut 4 bases from V and 4 bases from J, with 22 bases between. CDR3 amino acids: CAWTPWIYPTFYGYTF. The CDR3 DNA is TGTGCCTGGACCCCGTGGATTTACCCGACTTTCTATGGCTACACCTTC.

This clonotype was picked up a small number of times. This sequence joins TRBV5-1 and TRBJ2-1; 8 bases are shared with TRBD2. Looked up from germline, CDR1 is SGHRS and CDR2 is YFSETQ. This CDR3 contains 16 residues. V lost 3 bases to trimming and J lost 5 bases; unmatched junction nucleotides: 10. The CDR3 coding sequence is TGCGCCAGCAGCTCCAGCGGGAGCTCATGGGACAATGAGCAGTTCTTC. Its protein is CASSSSGSSWDNEQFF.

The V call is TRBV7-8, the J call TRBJ1-3, with D unclear. Germline V gene lookup returns CDR1 SGHVS and CDR2 FQNEAQ. Trimming shortened V by 4 bases and J by 4 bases, and 11 bases separated the two germline ends. The CDR3 sequence is 14 residues long. The CDR3 DNA follows: TGTGCCAGCAGCTCCCGGACGAAAGGAAACACCATATATTTT. Residues: CASSSRTKGNTIYF.

This clonotype was seen a few times. V and J are TRBV28 and TRBJ2-2, with unresolved D. Trimming removed 6 bases from V and 5 bases from J, with 13 bases in between. CDR1 is MDHEN and CDR2 is SYDVKM in the germline V gene. The CDR3 consists of 14 residues. CDR3 in amino acids: CASSPPARTGELFF. The DNA of the CDR3 is TGTGCCAGCAGCCCCCCGGCACGTACCGGGGAGCTGTTTTTT.

This clonotype was picked up many times. This chain connects TRBV6-2 or TRBV6-3 to TRBJ2-7; 11 nucleotides agree with TRBD1. Germline loops: CDR1 MNHEY, CDR2 SVGEGT. This CDR3 has 17 amino acids. V lost 0 bases, J lost 2 bases, and 6 bases stayed unmatched. This CDR3 is CASSYSPGTGGTYEQYF. CDR3 nucleotides: TGTGCCAGCAGTTACTCCCCCGGGACAGGGGGGACCTACGAGCAGTACTTC.

This clonotype has just a few counts. V is TRBV5-6 and J is TRBJ2-1; 7 bases are shared with TRBD2. The germline V gene has CDR1 SGHDT and CDR2 YYEEEE. Germline trimming cut 2 bases from V and 4 bases from J; bases unmatched to any gene: 6. There are 15 residues in the CDR3. The CDR3 bases are TGTGCCAGCAGCTTCTCGGCTAGCGGTTACAATGAGCAGTTCTTC. Residues: CASSFSASGYNEQFF.

The chain recombines TRBV19 with TRBJ2-7; D not resolved. The V end was cut by 3 bases, the J end by 0 bases, with 9 bases between. The germline V gene has CDR1 LNHDA and CDR2 SQIVND (reference sequence). This CDR3 region has 14 residues. CDR3 amino acids: CASSIRSGSYEQYF. DNA for the CDR3: TGTGCCAGTAGTATTCGTAGTGGCTCCTACGAGCAGTACTTC. The variable domain in full, completed from reference TRBV19 and TRBJ2-7, reads DGGITQSPKYLFRKEGQNVTLSCEQNLNHDAMYWYRQDPGQGLRLIYYSQIVNDFQKGDIAEGYSVSREKKESFPLTVTSAQKNPTAFYLCASSIRSGSYEQYFGPGTRLTVT.

This sequence joins TRBV6-1 and TRBJ2-3; D remains unclear. Germline V lookup: CDR1 MNHNS, CDR2 SASEGT. The CDR3 is 14 residues long. Trimming shortened V by 7 bases and J by 2 bases, and 13 bases separated the two germline ends. The CDR3 DNA reads as TGTGCCAGCACTGCCGGCTACTTCACAGATACGCAGTATTTT. It codes for CASTAGYFTDTQYF.